This T cell receptor (beta chain) derives from a study of T cells in Graves' hyperthyroidism and ophthalmopathy. Worth noting for this clonotype: A read error may produce the germline difference seen at one junction end.

CDR3 length: 15 amino acids. Germline lookup yields CDR1 MNHEY and CDR2 SVGAGI. Researchers took RNA transcripts and amplified the TCR beta CDR3 regions from them. Carried out on the TCR CDR3, a first-round RT-PCR used the HTBI primer set. Each CDR3 protein is one row after TCRdb ran MiXCR on the multiplex PCR reads. The table records around 240,000 distinct CDR3 sequences, more than 14% of them present only once. The source is a woman aged 40 to 50 with Graves' hyperthyroidism that later progressed to Graves' ophthalmopathy. The chain carries TRBV6-5 and TRBJ1-3, with unresolved D. The sequenced sample was blood. CDR3 sequence: CASSYSRNSGNTIYF. Here the CDR3 DNA reads TGTGCCAGCAGTTACTCGCGGAACTCTGGGAACACCATATATTTT.